The 19 T cell receptor beta chains listed next were all sequenced from one sample in a study of blood T cell repertoires in COVID-19. The protocol was immunoSEQ multiplex PCR, while the TCRdb copy is restricted to in-frame clones and leaves out a portion. This repertoire shows more than 110,000 clones, about 80% found once; its top ten account for almost 6.5%. The specimen was peripheral blood. These receptors all come from a human donor in a cohort sampled during active COVID-19.

V is TRBV13 and J is TRBJ2-4; tentatively, D is TRBD1 (6 bases). Deletions cut 5 bases from V and 0 bases from J, with 14 bases between. Germline V gene lookup returns CDR1 PRHDT and CDR2 FYEKMQ (reference sequence). The CDR3 loop spans 16 amino acids. The CDR3 protein is CASSPRQAIAKNIQYF. The DNA for the CDR3 is TGTGCCAGCAGCCCGAGACAGGCTATAGCCAAAAACATTCAGTACTTC.

V usage is TRBV5-8 and J usage is TRBJ2-4; no clear D gene. CDR3 length: 16 residues. Trimming took 4 bases from V and 0 from J, leaving 14 bases between them. Germline CDR1 is SGHTS and CDR2 is YDEGEE. This chain's CDR3 is CASSPGPTLAKNIQYF. The CDR3, as DNA: TGTGCCAGCAGCCCGGGTCCCACACTAGCCAAAAACATTCAGTACTTC.

This chain links TRBV3-1 (or the pseudogene TRBV3-2) with TRBJ2-3; 10 nucleotides agree with TRBD2. This CDR3 is built from 16 residues. Germline trimming cut 7 bases from V and 4 bases from J; bases unmatched to any gene: 11. Per the germline V gene, CDR1 is LGHDT and CDR2 is YNNKEL (reference sequence). DNA of the CDR3: TGTGCCAGCACCCCTTGGAGGCTAGCGGGGGCAGATACGCAGTATTTT. It is translated as CASTPWRLAGADTQYF.

A single count supports this clone. The chain joins TRBV4-1 to TRBJ1-2, with 8 bases lining up with TRBD1. V gave up 1 base and J gave up 8 bases; unmatched junction bases: 3. The CDR3 has 13 residues. Per the germline V gene, CDR1 is MGHRA and CDR2 is YSYEKL. CDR3 in amino acids: CASSQAGGSGYTF. CDR3 in DNA: TGCGCCAGCAGCCAAGCAGGGGGCTCCGGCTACACCTTC.

This clone was counted once. The chain carries TRBV21-1 and TRBJ2-7; TRBD2 was called by the table and not checked on the DNA. TRBV21-1 is shown as a pseudogene. CDR3 length: 18 amino acids. The CDR3 sequence: CASSKSETSGGLTKEQYF. The CDR3 nucleotides read TGTGCCAGCAGCAAATCGGAGACTAGCGGGGGGCTGACAAAAGAGCAGTACTTC.

The chain has TRBV4-1 and TRBJ1-6; D uncertain. This CDR3 comprises 17 residues. Germline loops: CDR1 MGHRA, CDR2 YSYEKL. V lost 0 bases to trimming and J lost 0 bases, with 9 bases between them. The CDR3 sequence: CASSQEGGGSYNSPLHF. For the CDR3, the DNA is TGCGCCAGCAGCCAAGAGGGAGGAGGCTCCTATAATTCACCCCTCCACTTT.

The chain employs TRBV6-1 and TRBJ1-2; D not resolved. V lost 2 bases to trimming and J lost 6 bases, with 16 bases between them. CDR1 and CDR2 (germline): MNHNS, SASEGT. The CDR3 contains 15 residues. CDR3 sequence: CASSEREGALNGYTF. The DNA for the CDR3 is TGTGCCAGCAGTGAAAGAGAGGGAGCCTTAAATGGCTACACCTTC.

J is TRBJ2-1 and V is TRBV7-3; 10 bases agree with TRBD2. The CDR3 consists of 16 residues. The V gene's germline CDR1 is SGHTA and CDR2 FQGTGA. With 4 bases clipped from V and 8 bases from J, the junction kept 11 bases outside the gene matches. CDR3 sequence: CASSSLSGGAKDEQFF. As DNA, the CDR3 is TGTGCCAGCAGCTCCCTCAGCGGGGGGGCGAAAGATGAGCAGTTCTTC.

The chain links TRBV4-3 to TRBJ1-4; no definite D call. V lost 0 bases and J 7 bases, leaving 12 bases between the germline ends. Germline-derived CDR1 and CDR2 are LGHNA and YSLEER. The CDR3 contains 15 residues. The CDR3 loop is CASSQDVVTSEKLFF. As DNA, the CDR3 is TGCGCCAGCAGCCAAGATGTAGTGACTTCTGAAAAACTGTTTTTT.

The CDR3 spells CSVTIATSSYEQYF. The CDR3 nucleotides read TGCAGCGTCACTATAGCGACGAGCTCCTACGAGCAGTACTTC. J is TRBJ2-7 and V is TRBV29-1; possible D gene TRBD2, 5 bases. Trimming cost V 6 bases and J 0 bases, with 15 bases left between them. Germline values: CDR1 SQVTM, CDR2 ANQGSEA. The CDR3 length is 14 residues.

The CDR3 region is CASSVVAGGFGTDTQYF. For the CDR3, the DNA is TGTGCCAGCAGCGTAGTCGCGGGGGGTTTCGGCACAGATACGCAGTATTTT. The chain is built from TRBV9 and TRBJ2-3; TRBD2 agrees at 8 bases. Germline values: CDR1 SGDLS, CDR2 YYNGEE. The CDR3 totals 17 residues. With V trimmed by 0 bases and J by 1 base, 7 bases remained unmatched.

This clone was detected once. The rearrangement links TRBV29-1 to TRBJ2-3, with a possible D match to TRBD1 (5 bases). The V and J ends lost 2 bases and 3 bases respectively, with 6 bases between them. This CDR3 region has 12 residues. Germline CDR1 is SQVTM and CDR2 is ANQGSEA. The chain's CDR3 is CSVEHRTDTQYF. In DNA form, the CDR3 reads TGCAGCGTTGAACACAGGACAGATACGCAGTATTTT.

V and J are TRBV6-4 and TRBJ2-2; 7 bases line up with TRBD1. In germline, CDR1 is MRHNA, CDR2 SNTAGT. V shed 4 bases, J shed 4 bases, and the junction held 3 bases outside the gene matches. The CDR3 consists of 14 residues. This CDR3 is CASSVTGATGELFF. DNA for the CDR3: TGTGCCAGCAGTGTAACAGGGGCCACCGGGGAGCTGTTTTTT.

This chain connects TRBV19 to TRBJ1-3; D uncertain. V was clipped by 8 bases and J by 0 bases, with 8 bases between them. The CDR3 spans 13 residues. CDR1 and CDR2 (germline): LNHDA, SQIVND (reference sequence). The CDR3 bases are TGTGCCAGTGAAGCCGTCTCTGGAAACACCATATATTTT. It translates to CASEAVSGNTIYF.

CDR3 sequence (DNA): TGCAGCGCAGGACTAGCGGGGGGGAAAGAGACCCAGTACTTC. Protein sequence: CSAGLAGGKETQYF. The gene calls are TRBV29-1 and TRBJ2-5; 15 bases are a match to TRBD2. The CDR3 sequence is 14 residues long. After removal of 7 bases from V and 3 bases from J, the junction contained 3 bases not matched to a gene. Germline V gene lookup returns CDR1 SQVTM and CDR2 ANQGSEA.

The chain is built from TRBV29-1 and TRBJ2-3; 8 nucleotides agree with TRBD2. V trimming: 6 bases; J trimming: 2 bases; junction bases outside the gene matches: 10. The germline V gene has CDR1 SQVTM and CDR2 ANQGSEA. This CDR3 region has 15 residues. The CDR3 nucleotides read TGCAGCGTGGGGGTCCAGCGGGGGTACACAGATACGCAGTATTTT. This sequence encodes CSVGVQRGYTDTQYF.

CDR3 nucleotide sequence: TGTGCCAGCAGTCCCGGGACAGAGAATTCACCCCTCCACTTT. This codes for CASSPGTENSPLHF. The rearrangement links TRBV3-1 (or the pseudogene TRBV3-2) to TRBJ1-6, with 7 bases fitting TRBD1. Germline-derived CDR1 and CDR2 are LGHDT and YNNKEL (reference sequence). V lost 6 bases and J lost 7; bases outside the gene matches: 6. The CDR3 is 14 residues long.

V and J are TRBV2 and TRBJ2-1; 8 nucleotides line up with TRBD2. The V segment lost 5 bases and the J segment 5 bases; nucleotides outside the gene matches: 11. This CDR3 spans 16 amino acids. CDR1 is SNHLY, CDR2 FYNNEI, per germline. The CDR3 reads CASSSRHTGGNNEQFF. CDR3 coding DNA: TGTGCCAGCAGTTCCCGACACACGGGGGGGAACAATGAGCAGTTCTTC.

This clone turned up a few times. The chain is built from TRBV6-5 and TRBJ2-2, with 11 nucleotides matching TRBD2. CDR1 and CDR2 from the germline V gene are MNHEY and SVGAGI. The CDR3 consists of 15 residues. The V and J ends lost 6 bases and 5 bases, in that order; junction bases with no gene match: 5. The CDR3 is CASRLAGGGTGELFF. CDR3 DNA: TGTGCCAGCAGGCTAGCGGGGGGAGGGACCGGGGAGCTGTTTTTT.